The 21 T cell receptor beta chains in this list originate from one sample, sequenced in a study of read filtering for tumor transcriptome and immune sequencing. Molecular barcoded adaptors covering alpha/delta and beta/gamma chains were used on about 0.4 ug RNA. TCRdb re-called the reads through MiXCR, storing one row per CDR3 protein. The sample lists about 19,000 distinct CDR3 sequences; roughly 23% were seen once. The sample comprised a population of CD138-negative cells sorted from bone marrow. The receptors come from a donor at least 40 years old with multiple myeloma.

This clonotype showed up many times. The rearrangement links TRBV29-1 to TRBJ1-1; D not resolved. Germline lookup yields CDR1 SQVTM and CDR2 ANQGSEA. The V end was cut by 4 bases, the J end by 1 base, with 16 bases between. The CDR3 loop spans 15 amino acids. DNA of the CDR3: TGCAGCGTTGCAAGGGCACTCACGGCGAACACTGAAGCTTTCTTT. Its protein product is CSVARALTANTEAFF.

The chain uses TRBV29-1 and TRBJ1-1; D is undetermined. The germline CDR1 and CDR2 sequences are SQVTM and ANQGSEA. The CDR3 sequence is 11 residues long. V was pared by 4 bases and J by 7 bases, with 10 bases between. CDR3 coding DNA: TGCAGCGTTGGTGGGGTAGATGAAGCTTTCTTT. Its protein product is CSVGGVDEAFF.

In regard to this clonotype: Mismatch with germline at one junction end may stem from a read error. The CDR3 reads CASSLLWDGEPRHF. CDR3 nucleotide sequence: TGTGCCAGCAGTTTGCTGTGGGATGGGGAGCCCCGGCATTTT. The rearrangement uses TRBV28 and TRBJ1-5, with D unresolved. CDR1 and CDR2 (germline): MDHEN, SYDVKM. The CDR3 spans 14 residues.

A word on this clonotype: Possible read error: a much larger clone is one base away. This sequence joins TRBV28 and TRBJ2-1, with TRBD2 identical over 7 bases. From germline, CDR1 is MDHEN and CDR2 SYDVKM. This CDR3 comprises 15 residues. The DNA for the CDR3 is TGTGCCGGCAGAGCGGGATCTTACCCAACCCTTGAGCAGTTCTTC. Translation: CAGRAGSYPTLEQFF.

The chain joins TRBV6-2 or TRBV6-3 to TRBJ1-5; D might be TRBD1 (6 bases). V lost 6 bases and J 2 bases, leaving 23 bases between the germline ends. The CDR3 contains 18 residues. The germline CDR1 and CDR2 sequences are MNHEY and SVGEGT. Written as DNA, the CDR3 is TGTGCCAGCAGACAGAGGGGGGGGCCCTCATGGGGCAATCAGCCCCAGCATTTT. Its translation: CASRQRGGPSWGNQPQHF.

This clonotype has at least ten counts. The chain uses TRBV7-9 and TRBJ2-1; TRBD2 is a possible D gene (5 bases). The CDR3 covers 15 residues. The germline gives CDR1 SEHNR, CDR2 FQNEAQ (reference sequence). Trimming left V 5 bases short and J 5 bases short, with 16 bases between. CDR3 DNA: TGTGCCAGCAGCCTATCGGGGAGTCAGGACAATGAGCAGTTCTTC. It is translated as CASSLSGSQDNEQFF.

This clonotype came up a few times. CDR3 sequence: CASSPREYYGYTF. In DNA form, the CDR3 reads TGTGCCAGCAGCCCTAGAGAGTACTATGGCTACACCTTC. J is TRBJ1-2 and V is TRBV7-9, with D uncertain. The CDR3 is 13 residues long. The V end was cut by 5 bases, the J end by 3 bases, with 10 bases between. Germline values: CDR1 SEHNR, CDR2 FQNEAQ (reference sequence).

The sample holds many counts of this clonotype. This sequence joins TRBV4-3 and TRBJ2-5, with 10 bases aligning to TRBD1. V dropped 4 bases and J dropped 2; count of bases not matched to a gene: 4. Germline V gene data show CDR1 as LGHNA and CDR2 as YSLEER. The length of the CDR3 is 15 residues. For the CDR3, the DNA is TGCGCCAGCAGCCTCAGGGACAGGGGTCAAGAGACCCAGTACTTC. Translating it yields CASSLRDRGQETQYF.

This clonotype was counted many times. The J gene is TRBJ2-5, the V gene TRBV14; D might be TRBD1 (6 bases). V gave up 4 bases and J gave up 3 bases, with 12 bases separating them. Germline-derived CDR1 and CDR2 are SGHDN and FVKESK. This CDR3 contains 14 residues. DNA for the CDR3: TGTGCCAGCAGCCGGAATAACAGGGAAGAGACCCAGTACTTC. This translates into CASSRNNREETQYF. The whole variable domain, filled in from reference TRBV14 and TRBJ2-5, reads EAGVTQFPSHSVIEKGQTVTLRCDPISGHDNLYWYRRVMGKEIKFLLHFVKESKQDESGMPNNRFLAERTGGTYSTLKVQPAELEDSGVYFCASSRNNREETQYFGPGTRLLVL.

This clonotype was seen a handful of times. This chain connects TRBV9 to TRBJ1-2; D call uncertain. Germline V gene lookup returns CDR1 SGDLS and CDR2 YYNGEE. The CDR3 consists of 15 residues. V was shortened by 0 bases and J by 0 bases, with 9 bases between the two germline ends. CDR3 residues: CASSVAAGANYGYTF. The CDR3 nucleotides read TGTGCCAGCAGCGTAGCGGCGGGTGCTAACTATGGCTACACCTTC.

This chain joins TRBV20-1 and TRBJ1-4; no reliable D call. CDR1 is DFQATT, CDR2 SNEGSKA, per germline (reference sequence). This CDR3 spans 10 amino acids. V shed 6 bases and J shed 8 bases, with 7 bases lying between them. The CDR3 coding sequence is TGCAGTGCGATGGCAGAAAAACTGTTTTTT. Encoded protein: CSAMAEKLFF.

This clonotype is categorized as medium-sized (0.01 to 0.1%). The rearrangement uses TRBV20-1 and TRBJ2-7; TRBD1 agrees at 7 bases. J lost 7 bases, V lost 5 bases, and 11 bases had no gene match. The CDR3 sequence is 13 residues long. CDR1 and CDR2 (germline): DFQATT, SNEGSKA (reference sequence). In DNA form, the CDR3 reads TGCAGTGCTCTTCGGGACAGTCTAGGGGAGCAGTACTTC. Translated, it gives CSALRDSLGEQYF.

The sample holds many counts of this clonotype. The chain links TRBV20-1 to TRBJ2-7; 8 positions match TRBD2. Germline CDR1 reads DFQATT; CDR2 reads SNEGSKA (reference sequence). Losses at the gene ends were 6 bases for V and 4 bases for J; bases not matched to a gene: 8. The CDR3 spans 13 residues. CDR3 sequence (DNA): TGCAGTGCCCCAGCGGGAGACTGGTACGAGCAGTACTTC. This translates into CSAPAGDWYEQYF.

This clonotype was detected ten times or more. The V and J genes are TRBV28 and TRBJ2-4; D perhaps matches TRBD2 (5 bases). The length of the CDR3 is 16 residues. Germline-derived CDR1 and CDR2 are MDHEN and SYDVKM. V lost 5 bases and J 0 bases, leaving 14 bases between the germline ends. The CDR3 loop is CASSPLARLAKNIQYF. The CDR3 DNA follows: TGTGCCAGCAGTCCTTTAGCGCGGCTAGCCAAAAACATTCAGTACTTC. The variable domain in full, completed from reference TRBV28 and TRBJ2-4, reads DVKVTQSSRYLVKRTGEKVFLECVQDMDHENMFWYRQDPGLGLRLIYFSYDVKMKEKGDIPEGYSVSREKKERFSLILESASTNQTSMYLCASSPLARLAKNIQYFGAGTRLSVL.

The chain carries TRBV5-1 and TRBJ1-1; TRBD1 agrees at 7 bases. In germline, CDR1 is SGHRS, CDR2 YFSETQ. J lost 8 bases, V lost 1 base, and 8 bases had no gene match. The CDR3 loop spans 14 amino acids. CDR3 nucleotide sequence: TGCGCCAGCAGCTTGAAGTGGGGAGGGGGCGAAGCTTTCTTT. It encodes CASSLKWGGGEAFF.

This clonotype was seen ten or more times. The gene calls are TRBV29-1 and TRBJ2-6; no clear D gene. Germline CDR1 is SQVTM and CDR2 is ANQGSEA. The CDR3 consists of 13 residues. The V end was cut by 4 bases, the J end by 0 bases, with 4 bases between. CDR3 sequence (DNA): TGCAGCGTTGTCGCCTCTGGGGCCAACGTCCTGACTTTC. Encoded protein: CSVVASGANVLTF.

This clonotype is medium-sized by share. The V gene is TRBV5-4, the J gene TRBJ2-3; D not resolved. Looked up from germline, CDR1 is SGHNT and CDR2 is YYREEE (reference sequence). The CDR3 has 14 amino acids. V lost 6 bases to trimming and J lost 4 bases, with 15 bases between them. The CDR3 region is CASTAGPTADTQYF. The CDR3 DNA reads as TGTGCCAGCACCGCCGGCCCTACGGCAGATACGCAGTATTTT.

This clonotype was detected ten times or more. The chain combines TRBV5-1 with TRBJ1-1; D is ambiguous. Germline V gives CDR1 SGHRS, CDR2 YFSETQ. V lost 0 bases and J lost 0, with 12 bases in between. CDR3 length: 16 amino acids. CDR3 protein: CASSLDGSPMNTEAFF. In DNA form, the CDR3 reads TGCGCCAGCAGCTTGGACGGCTCGCCAATGAACACTGAAGCTTTCTTT.

This clonotype was counted a single time. The CDR3 loop is CASSLAGPNYYGYTF. The CDR3 DNA reads TGTGCCAGCAGCTTAGCGGGACCGAACTACTATGGCTACACCTTC. The chain links TRBV7-8 to TRBJ1-2; TRBD1 is a possible D gene (5 bases). The CDR3 consists of 15 residues. Trimming pared 0 bases from V and 3 bases from J, leaving 11 bases between. Germline CDR1 and CDR2: SGHVS and FQNEAQ. Drawing the rest from reference TRBV7-8 and TRBJ1-2, the complete variable domain is GAGVSQSPRYKVAKRGQDVALRCDPISGHVSLFWYQQALGQGPEFLTYFQNEAQLDKSGLPSDRFFAERPEGSVSTLKIQRTQQEDSAVYLCASSLAGPNYYGYTFGSGTRLTVV.

This clonotype was counted ten times or more. The gene calls are TRBV4-1 and TRBJ1-1; D not resolved. Trimming stripped 1 base from V and 0 bases from J, with 6 bases between. There are 14 residues in the CDR3. Germline CDR1 is MGHRA and CDR2 is YSYEKL. The CDR3 DNA follows: TGCGCCAGCAGCCAAGGCAACGTGAACACTGAAGCTTTCTTT. Its translation: CASSQGNVNTEAFF.

This clonotype was counted at least ten times. The chain is built from TRBV13 and TRBJ2-1, with TRBD2 matching 10 bases. With 0 bases clipped from V and 9 bases from J, the junction kept 11 bases outside the gene matches. Germline V gene lookup returns CDR1 PRHDT and CDR2 FYEKMQ (reference sequence). The CDR3 totals 17 residues. The CDR3 region is CASSLGYGLAGVPEQFF. CDR3 sequence (DNA): TGTGCCAGCAGCTTAGGTTATGGGCTAGCGGGAGTCCCTGAGCAGTTCTTC.